What follows describes a single T cell receptor (beta chain). As handled by the study authors: Using reference gene primer amplification, nucleated cell counts were estimated. Sequencing used immunoSEQ multiplex PCR; TCRdb keeps in-frame clones, though not all of them. That table furnishes V, J and clone size, whereas the DNA furnished D and trimming. The repertoire has about 14,000 clones, more than 65% of them found once; the top ten carry roughly 30%. V gave up 1 base and J gave up 3 bases, with 11 bases separating them. There are 15 residues in the CDR3. This record comes from a study of blood T cell repertoires in COVID-19. Study information: COVID-19 samples collected from the United States, Italy and Spain covered acute and convalescent phases. Sources were T cells, B-cell-depleted T cells, or PBMCs; the material itself was cDNA or gDNA.

The sequenced sample was peripheral blood. This chain links TRBV5-7 with TRBJ1-5; TRBD1 is a possible D gene (5 bases). TRBV5-7 is known as an ORF, though its function is uncertain. This sequence was found in a woman between 50 and 59 years old with active or convalescent COVID-19. The CDR3 DNA sequence: TGTGCCAGCAGCTTGCGGCAGGGCCCCAATCAGCCCCAGCATTTT. Its protein product is CASSLRQGPNQPQHF.